Below, 21 T cell receptor beta chains from the same sample are listed, as sequenced in a study of blood T cell repertoires in COVID-19. Libraries were prepared by immunoSEQ multiplex PCR; TCRdb keeps only in-frame clonotypes and omits some of them. Seen here are roughly 67,000 clones, about four fifths observed once, and the top ten hold 6.4%. Sequenced: peripheral blood. These receptors came from a woman aged 45 to 65 with active or convalescent COVID-19.

This chain uses TRBV6-2 or TRBV6-3 with TRBJ2-7, with TRBD1 matching over 7 bases. Germline CDR1 MNHEY, CDR2 SVGEGT. V lost 2 bases and J lost 2; bases outside the gene matches: 12. The CDR3 spans 17 residues. The CDR3 sequence is CASSYKIGRDRTYEQYF. The CDR3 DNA follows: TGTGCCAGCAGTTACAAAATCGGTAGGGACAGAACCTACGAGCAGTACTTC.

The V and J genes are TRBV6-5 and TRBJ1-3; possibly TRBD1 for D (6 bases). The CDR3 sequence is 15 residues long. Per the germline V gene, CDR1 is MNHEY and CDR2 is SVGAGI. Deletions cut 4 bases from V and 4 bases from J, with 14 bases between. CDR3 in DNA: TGTGCCAGCAGTTCCCCGATGGGGGCGGGAAACACCATATATTTT. Translation: CASSSPMGAGNTIYF.

This sequence joins TRBV5-4 and TRBJ1-2, with D possibly matching TRBD1 (6 bases). Germline loops: CDR1 SGHNT, CDR2 YYREEE (reference sequence). The CDR3 is 15 residues long. Trimming left V 4 bases short and J 4 bases short, with 17 bases between. The CDR3 region is CASSQEQGFGYGYTF. CDR3 bases: TGTGCCAGCAGCCAGGAGCAGGGGTTCGGCTATGGCTACACCTTC.

J is TRBJ2-3 and V is TRBV6-5, with D possibly being TRBD2 (5 bases). Germline CDR1 MNHEY, CDR2 SVGAGI. The CDR3 runs to 12 residues. Trimming stripped 8 bases from V and 1 base from J, with 7 bases between. DNA for the CDR3: TGTGCCAGCGGGAGACGCACAGATACGCAGTATTTT. It is translated as CASGRRTDTQYF.

The V call is TRBV7-2, the J call TRBJ2-5; D perhaps matches TRBD1 (6 bases). With 3 bases removed from V and 4 bases from J, the gap between germline ends came to 6 bases. This CDR3 is 12 amino acids long. Germline lookup yields CDR1 SGHTA and CDR2 FQGNSA. The DNA for the CDR3 is TGTGCCAGCAGCTTCAGGGGAGAGACCCAGTACTTC. Its protein is CASSFRGETQYF.

CDR3 nucleotide sequence: TGTGCCAGCAGCGGAACGGCAGGGTATGGCTACACCTTC. This sequence encodes CASSGTAGYGYTF. The chain uses TRBV9 and TRBJ1-2; possibly TRBD1 for D (5 bases). CDR3 length equals 13 residues. Deletions cut 3 bases from V and 5 bases from J, with 11 bases between. Germline V CDR1 and CDR2: SGDLS, YYNGEE.

The chain recombines TRBV2 with TRBJ1-1, with 12 bases aligning to TRBD1. The CDR3 consists of 15 residues. Per the germline V gene, CDR1 is SNHLY and CDR2 is FYNNEI. With V trimmed by 3 bases and J by 3 bases, 2 bases remained unmatched. The CDR3 nucleotides read TGTGCCAGCAGTGAGGGACAGGGGGCCTACACTGAAGCTTTCTTT. Translated: CASSEGQGAYTEAFF.

The rearrangement joins TRBV29-1 to TRBJ2-1; D is unclear. This CDR3 comprises 14 residues. The germline CDR1 and CDR2 sequences are SQVTM and ANQGSEA. V lost 0 bases, J lost 2 bases, and 8 bases lay in between. CDR3 DNA sequence: TGCAGCGTTGAAGATCCCGACACCTACAATGAGCAGTTCTTC. Encoded protein: CSVEDPDTYNEQFF.

CDR3 residues: CASSFIGTGSEQYF. The CDR3 bases are TGTGCCAGCAGCTTCATTGGGACAGGGAGCGAGCAGTACTTC. The chain employs TRBV5-4 and TRBJ2-7; TRBD1 agrees at 9 bases. Germline V CDR1 and CDR2: SGHNT, YYREEE (reference sequence). V trimming: 2 bases; J trimming: 6 bases; junction bases outside the gene matches: 6. The CDR3 contains 14 residues.

This chain uses TRBV5-1 with TRBJ1-1, with D possibly being TRBD1 (5 bases). V dropped 4 bases and J dropped 3 bases, with 10 bases sitting between them. Germline V gene sequence: CDR1 SGHRS, CDR2 YFSETQ. There are 13 residues in the CDR3. The CDR3 bases are TGCGCCAGCAGCCTCGCGGGGGACACTGAAGCTTTCTTT. Translated, it gives CASSLAGDTEAFF.

In nucleotides, the CDR3 is TGTGCCACCAGTGCTGGACAGGGGGGTGGCACTGAAGCTTTCTTT. Its protein product is CATSAGQGGGTEAFF. The chain uses TRBV24-1 and TRBJ1-1; 10 bases fit TRBD1. Losses at the gene ends were 5 bases for V and 4 bases for J; bases not matched to a gene: 6. CDR1 KGHDR and CDR2 SFDVKD come from the germline V gene. This CDR3 is built from 15 residues.

V is TRBV6-5 and J is TRBJ2-7, with 7 bases that match TRBD2. Unmatched junction bases numbered 9, after V lost 10 bases and J lost 9 bases. The CDR3 covers 11 residues. Germline V lookup: CDR1 MNHEY, CDR2 SVGAGI. The CDR3 nucleotides are TGTGCCACCGTCCGCGGGAGATGGCAGTACTTC. This encodes CATVRGRWQYF.

The gene calls are TRBV7-9 and TRBJ1-2; D unresolved. V dropped 1 base and J dropped 2 bases, with 11 bases sitting between them. CDR1 and CDR2 (germline): SEHNR, FQNEAQ (reference sequence). This CDR3 has 15 residues. This CDR3 is CASSLGQAINYGYTF. The CDR3 DNA is TGTGCCAGCAGCTTAGGCCAGGCAATCAACTATGGCTACACCTTC.

The CDR3 reads CASSLAGLYEQYF. In DNA, the CDR3 is TGTGCCAGCAGCTTAGCGGGGCTCTACGAGCAGTACTTC. The rearrangement joins TRBV7-2 to TRBJ2-7; D perhaps matches TRBD1 (5 bases). The CDR3 runs to 13 residues. Trimming removed 0 bases at V and 3 bases at J, with 6 bases between. Germline loops: CDR1 SGHTA, CDR2 FQGNSA.

The rearrangement uses TRBV6-5 and TRBJ2-7, with a possible D match to TRBD2 (5 bases). This CDR3 comprises 15 residues. CDR1 and CDR2 (germline): MNHEY, SVGAGI. Deletions cut 6 bases from V and 0 bases from J, with 15 bases between. The chain's CDR3 is CASRARLGSSYEQYF. The CDR3 coding sequence is TGTGCCAGCAGGGCCCGTCTAGGGAGCTCCTACGAGCAGTACTTC.

The V and J genes are TRBV30 and TRBJ2-1; TRBD2 matches at 13 bases. Germline V gene lookup returns CDR1 GTSNPN and CDR2 SVGIG (reference sequence). This CDR3 has 15 residues. The V segment lost 1 base and the J segment 4 bases; nucleotides outside the gene matches: 1. CDR3 region: CAWSATSGRYNEQFF. CDR3 coding DNA: TGTGCCTGGAGTGCGACTAGCGGGAGGTACAATGAGCAGTTCTTC.

This rearrangement joins TRBV27 to TRBJ1-5; D gene uncertain. The V end was cut by 2 bases, the J end by 9 bases, with 11 bases between. CDR3 length equals 13 residues. Germline assignment: CDR1 MNHEY and CDR2 SMNVEV (reference sequence). This CDR3 is CASSLHRTRPQHF. The CDR3 nucleotides read TGTGCCAGCAGTTTACATAGGACTCGGCCCCAGCATTTT.

The J gene is TRBJ2-1, the V gene TRBV7-6; perhaps TRBD2 as D (5 bases). CDR1 and CDR2 (germline): SGHVS, FNYEAQ. The germline V and J ends were trimmed by 2 bases and 0 bases, with 20 bases remaining between them. The CDR3 totals 19 residues. Here the CDR3 reads CASSLLGSSGSPSYNEQFF. The CDR3 DNA reads as TGTGCCAGCAGCTTATTAGGGTCCTCGGGGAGCCCCTCCTACAATGAGCAGTTCTTC.

CDR3: CAWSDLGAWTEAFF. The CDR3 nucleotides are TGTGCCTGGAGTGATTTGGGGGCTTGGACTGAAGCTTTCTTT. This chain connects TRBV30 to TRBJ1-1; perhaps TRBD1 as D (6 bases). CDR3 length: 14 residues. Trimming pared 1 base from V and 5 bases from J, leaving 14 bases between. Germline assignment: CDR1 GTSNPN and CDR2 SVGIG (reference sequence).

J is TRBJ2-5 and V is TRBV3-1 (or the pseudogene TRBV3-2), with a weak D call TRBD2 (5 bases). Germline V gives CDR1 LGHDT, CDR2 YNNKEL (reference sequence). Trimming stripped 0 bases from V and 4 bases from J, with 9 bases between. This CDR3 spans 14 amino acids. The CDR3 loop is CASSQDPGRETQYF. As DNA, the CDR3 is TGTGCCAGCAGCCAAGACCCGGGGAGAGAGACCCAGTACTTC.

The chain uses TRBV29-1 and TRBJ2-1; weak D call: TRBD1 (6 bases). V lost 6 bases, J lost 9 bases, and 12 bases lay in between. Germline V gives CDR1 SQVTM, CDR2 ANQGSEA. The CDR3 is 11 residues long. CDR3: CSVWDTSEQFF. In DNA form, the CDR3 reads TGCAGCGTCTGGGACACGAGTGAGCAGTTCTTC.